These 10 T cell receptor beta chains came from one sample sequenced in a study of regulatory T cells. The primer mix had 52 TRBV and 13 TRBJ primers. The data were produced by immunoSEQ multiplex PCR, yet TCRdb's version contains in-frame clones alone and is incomplete. The data hold some 17,000 clones, with 92% observed a single time. Sequences were obtained from CD8+ T cells sorted from blood. The receptors originated from a person under 35 with CD3G deficiency.

This clone appeared once. The V gene is TRBV4-2, the J gene TRBJ1-4; TRBD1 might be the D (5 bases). CDR1 is LGHNA and CDR2 is YNFKEQ in the germline V gene. This CDR3 contains 18 residues. The V end lost 0 bases, the J end lost 5 bases, and 19 bases lay between the germline ends. The CDR3 sequence: CASSQDPLDNRSNEKLFF. In nucleotides, the CDR3 is TGTGCCAGCAGCCAAGACCCCCTGGACAATCGGTCGAATGAAAAACTGTTTTTT.

This rearrangement joins TRBV9 to TRBJ2-6, with 12 bases identical to TRBD1. Germline V gene lookup returns CDR1 SGDLS and CDR2 YYNGEE. The CDR3 consists of 18 residues. J lost 4 bases, V lost 2 bases, and 7 bases had no gene match. In DNA form, the CDR3 reads TGTGCCAGCAGCGTTCCGGGACAGGGGGCGGACGGGGCCAACGTCCTGACTTTC. It specifies CASSVPGQGADGANVLTF.

This chain connects TRBV28 to TRBJ2-7, with 8 bases aligning to TRBD2. CDR3 length: 19 residues. CDR1 is MDHEN, CDR2 SYDVKM, per germline. V shed 5 bases, J shed 3 bases, and the junction held 21 bases outside the gene matches. The DNA for the CDR3 is TGTGCCAGCAGTCCCATTAGCGGGACGATCACAGCCCTTAGCTACGAGCAGTACTTC. Its protein is CASSPISGTITALSYEQYF.

The V gene is TRBV12-5, the J gene TRBJ2-1, with D unclear. CDR1 is LGHNT and CDR2 is FRNRAP in the germline V gene. Trimming removed 4 bases at V and 2 bases at J, with 6 bases between. The length of the CDR3 is 13 residues. CDR3 loop: CASGSSTYNEQFF. CDR3 bases: TGTGCTAGTGGTTCCTCTACCTACAATGAGCAGTTCTTC.

The V and J genes are TRBV9 and TRBJ2-2; 7 bases are shared with TRBD1. Unmatched junction bases numbered 7, after V lost 8 bases and J lost 3 bases. Per the germline V gene, CDR1 is SGDLS and CDR2 is YYNGEE. The CDR3 has 14 residues. In nucleotides, the CDR3 is TGTGCCAGTGGCGGACAGGACCACACCGGGGAGCTGTTTTTT. As protein: CASGGQDHTGELFF.

The chain employs TRBV11-1 and TRBJ2-1; D not resolved. V was pared by 0 bases and J by 9 bases, with 3 bases between. The germline V gene encodes CDR1 SGHAT and CDR2 FQDESV (reference sequence). This CDR3 has 11 amino acids. CDR3 nucleotide sequence: TGTGCCAGCAGCTTAGCGGGTGAGCAGTTCTTC. It translates to CASSLAGEQFF.

The gene calls are TRBV5-1 and TRBJ2-7, with TRBD1 matching 8 bases. This CDR3 spans 14 amino acids. CDR1 SGHRS and CDR2 YFSETQ come from the germline V gene. J lost 2 bases, V lost 7 bases, and 8 bases had no gene match. CDR3 coding DNA: TGCGCCAGCCGGCCCGGGACAGGAGCCTACGAGCAGTACTTC. As protein: CASRPGTGAYEQYF. The full variable domain, completed using reference TRBV5-1 and TRBJ2-7, is KAGVTQTPRYLIKTRGQQVTLSCSPISGHRSVSWYQQTPGQGLQFLFEYFSETQRNKGNFPGRFSGRQFSNSRSEMNVSTLELGDSALYLCASRPGTGAYEQYFGPGTRLTVT.

The gene calls are TRBV19 and TRBJ2-5; D not resolved. The DNA matches TRBJ2-7 better at its end, which makes the J call doubtful. This CDR3 has 13 amino acids. Germline V gene sequence: CDR1 LNHDA, CDR2 SQIVND (reference sequence). The CDR3 coding sequence is TGTGCCAGTGCTCCCGCAGGTTCCTACGAGCAGTACTTC. Amino acids: CASAPAGSYEQYF.

The CDR3 region has the DNA TGCGCCAGCAGCCAAGATTACTGGGGGAACACTGAAGCTTTCTTT. It encodes CASSQDYWGNTEAFF. The gene calls are TRBV4-3 and TRBJ1-1, with no clear D. The ends were cut back, 0 bases at V and 1 base at J, with 9 bases in the middle. CDR3 length: 15 amino acids. In germline, CDR1 is LGHNA, CDR2 YSLEER.

The sample holds one count of this clone. The chain uses TRBV2 and TRBJ1-1; possible D gene TRBD1, 5 bases. The V gene's germline CDR1 is SNHLY and CDR2 FYNNEI. The V end was cut by 8 bases, the J end by 6 bases, with 13 bases between. This CDR3 spans 12 amino acids. The CDR3 DNA is TGTGCCAGCGGGACCAGTGCCTCTGAAGCTTTCTTT. Translating gives CASGTSASEAFF.